A selection of T cell receptor beta chains follows, all from one sample in a study of T-cell reconstitution after alpha-beta-depleted transplantation in children. TCRdb analysed the PCR reads with MiXCR anew, one entry per CDR3 protein. The data contain about 27,000 distinct CDR3 sequences, 6.3% of them singletons. Sequencing was performed on PBMCs, mostly from graft donor cells, taken 180 days after TCRalphabeta/CD19-depleted stem cell transplant. These receptors all stem from a male patient younger than 18 who had a stem cell transplant for acute myeloid leukemia, so the T cells may come from the graft donor. Both conserved end residues are part of each CDR3. Fields, in order: D gene, clone size, J gene, V gene, CDR3 protein, CDR3 DNA. The D gene is left open where the match is weak. Not all rows give a size; the values are once, few, many and, for expanded clones, a class.

- many TRBJ2-5 TRBV28 CASSVLETQYF TGTGCCAGCAGCGTGCTGGAGACCCAGTACTTC
TRBD2 many TRBJ2-5 TRBV7-9 CASSPPGAGGPQETQYF TGTGCCAGCAGCCCCCCAGGCGCGGGAGGGCCCCAAGAGACCCAGTACTTC
- many TRBJ2-1 TRBV14 CASSQEGVNEQFF TGTGCCAGCAGCCAAGAAGGGGTTAATGAGCAGTTCTTC
- many TRBJ2-1 TRBV20-1 CSARNPDHNQQFF TGCAGTGCTAGAAATCCGGACCACAATCAGCAGTTCTTC
TRBD2 many TRBJ2-3 TRBV4-2 CASSPGTSGGDTQYF TGTGCCAGCAGCCCCGGGACTAGCGGGGGTGATACGCAGTATTTT
TRBD2 many TRBJ2-2 TRBV7-3 CASSLGLAGAGELFF TGTGCCAGCAGCCTCGGACTAGCGGGAGCCGGGGAGCTGTTTTTT
- many TRBJ2-3 TRBV3-1 CASSRQRGVAQYF TGTGCCAGCAGCCGACAAAGAGGAGTAGCGCAGTATTTT
TRBD2 many TRBJ2-7 TRBV6-2/TRBV6-3 CASSASGKRGSEQYF TGTGCCAGCAGTGCTAGCGGGAAGAGGGGTTCCGAGCAGTACTTC
TRBD1 many TRBJ1-3 TRBV15 CATSRDFGTGAAGNTIYF TGTGCCACCAGCAGAGATTTTGGGACAGGGGCCGCTGGAAACACCATATATTTT
- medium-sized TRBJ2-7 TRBV20-1 CSARDLIDSIGEQYF TGCAGTGCTAGAGATCTCATAGACAGTATCGGAGAGCAGTACTTC
- many TRBJ2-1 TRBV28 CASSLPRSSSYNEQFF TGTGCCAGCAGTTTACCCCGGAGTAGCTCCTACAATGAGCAGTTCTTC
- many TRBJ2-7 TRBV18 CASSPETMSSYEQYF TGTGCCAGCTCACCGGAGACTATGTCATCCTACGAGCAGTACTTC
TRBD2 few TRBJ2-3 TRBV7-9 CASGLARADTQYF TGTGCCAGCGGACTAGCGCGAGCAGATACGCAGTATTTT
- many TRBJ1-2 TRBV3-1 CASSQAAGGGGYTF TGTGCCAGCAGCCAAGCAGCGGGGGGAGGTGGCTACACCTTC
TRBD1 many TRBJ2-3 TRBV12-3/TRBV12-4 CASSFSVVGTGKGADTQYF TGTGCCAGCAGTTTTTCCGTCGTTGGGACAGGGAAAGGAGCAGATACGCAGTATTTT
TRBD1 many TRBJ1-2 TRBV10-3 CAISPDIASGQGGIYGYTF TGTGCCATCAGTCCCGATATTGCCTCGGGACAGGGTGGTATCTATGGCTACACCTTC
TRBD2 many TRBJ2-5 TRBV20-1 CSARDGTSGQETQYF TGCAGTGCTAGGGATGGGACTAGCGGACAAGAGACCCAGTACTTC
TRBD2 many TRBJ2-5 TRBV7-2 CASSVSGGAQETQYF TGTGCCAGCAGCGTTAGCGGGGGGGCCCAAGAGACCCAGTACTTC
- many TRBJ2-7 TRBV5-1 CASRLEAARPYEQYF TGCGCCAGCAGGCTTGAGGCCGCGCGCCCCTACGAGCAGTACTTC
TRBD2 many TRBJ2-1 TRBV24-1 CATSVSSGRDYSYNEQFF TGTGCCACCAGTGTCTCTAGCGGGAGGGATTACTCCTACAATGAGCAGTTCTTC
- - TRBJ1-5 TRBV20-1 CRARDRGWGPRDPHSNQPQHF TGCAGGGCTAGAGATCGGGGCTGGGGACCCCGTGACCCCCATAGCAATCAGCCCCAGCATTTT
- many TRBJ1-1 TRBV5-5 CASSLKQNTEAFF TGTGCCAGCAGCTTGAAACAGAACACTGAAGCTTTCTTT
- many TRBJ2-1 TRBV4-2 CASSQDPASRDEQFF TGTGCCAGCAGCCAAGATCCGGCTAGCAGGGATGAGCAGTTCTTC
TRBD2 many TRBJ2-1 TRBV20-1 CSALGTSGRGNEQFF TGCAGTGCCCTCGGGACTAGCGGGAGGGGAAATGAGCAGTTCTTC
TRBD2 - TRBJ2-1 TRBV12-5 CASGLTSGSFTYNEQFF TGTGCTAGTGGTTTGACTAGCGGGAGTTTCACCTACAATGAGCAGTTCTTC
- many TRBJ2-7 TRBV5-1 CASKRDYEQYF TGCGCCAGCAAGAGGGACTACGAGCAGTACTTC
- - TRBJ2-7 TRBV30 CAWETGTREQYF TGTGCCTGGGAGACAGGGACTAGAGAGCAGTACTTC
TRBD2 - TRBJ2-5 TRBV7-8 CASSLGSLAGIQETQYF TGTGCCAGCAGCTTAGGATCCCTAGCGGGGATCCAAGAGACCCAGTACTTC
- - TRBJ2-4 TRBV5-6 CASSQGSLAKNIQYF TGTGCCAGCAGCCAGGGCAGCTTAGCCAAAAACATTCAGTACTTC
- many TRBJ2-1 TRBV12-3/TRBV12-4 CASSLIAGRVQQFF TGTGCCAGCAGTTTAATTGCCGGGCGGGTGCAGCAGTTCTTC
- many TRBJ2-1 TRBV20-1 CSASPEYNEQFF TGCAGTGCTAGTCCCGAGTACAATGAGCAGTTCTTC
TRBD1 few TRBJ2-7 TRBV7-2 CASSAAGTEAYEQYF TGTGCCAGCAGCGCAGCCGGGACAGAGGCCTACGAGCAGTACTTC
- many TRBJ2-4 TRBV2 CASSEGLGVAKNIQYF TGTGCCAGCAGTGAAGGTCTTGGGGTAGCCAAAAACATTCAGTACTTC
- - TRBJ1-2 TRBV4-2 CARSPRGRGHNYGYTF TGTGCCAGGAGCCCCAGGGGTAGGGGTCACAATTATGGCTACACCTTC
- many TRBJ2-3 TRBV2 CASSYNSGTIDTQYF TGTGCCAGCAGTTATAACTCCGGTACCATAGATACGCAGTATTTT
- many TRBJ2-1 TRBV6-2/TRBV6-3 CASSYFADSSYNEQFF TGTGCCAGCAGTTACTTTGCGGATAGCTCCTACAATGAGCAGTTCTTC
- many TRBJ2-5 TRBV7-2 CASSPGDGAETQYF TGTGCCAGCAGCCCCGGGGATGGGGCAGAGACCCAGTACTTC
TRBD2 many TRBJ2-3 TRBV15 CATSRDLAGDTQYF TGTGCCACCAGCAGAGATCTAGCGGGAGATACGCAGTATTTT
- many TRBJ2-3 TRBV3-1 CASTATSTDTQYF TGTGCCAGCACCGCAACAAGCACAGATACGCAGTATTTT
- many TRBJ2-4 TRBV28 CASRGDGIQYF TGTGCCAGCAGGGGGGATGGCATTCAGTACTTC
TRBD1 many TRBJ2-7 TRBV20-1 CSARVGTGTYEQYF TGCAGTGCTAGAGTGGGGACAGGGACCTACGAGCAGTACTTC
- many TRBJ2-3 TRBV5-1 CASRESTGTDTQYF TGCGCCAGCAGAGAATCAACAGGGACAGATACGCAGTATTTT
TRBD2 many TRBJ2-1 TRBV12-3/TRBV12-4 CASSVTSGSYNEQFF TGTGCCAGCAGCGTGACTAGCGGGAGTTACAATGAGCAGTTCTTC
- many TRBJ1-1 TRBV12-3/TRBV12-4 CASTNQRRISTEAFF TGTGCCAGCACTAACCAGCGGCGGATTTCCACTGAAGCTTTCTTT
TRBD1 medium-sized TRBJ1-1 TRBV28 CASSTPRTGFNTEAFF TGTGCCAGCAGTACGCCTAGGACAGGTTTTAACACTGAAGCTTTCTTT
- many TRBJ2-1 TRBV5-1 CASSGTALNNEQFF TGCGCCAGCAGCGGGACTGCCCTCAACAATGAGCAGTTCTTC
- many TRBJ1-1 TRBV2 CASVTGRMNTEAFF TGTGCCAGCGTGACCGGGAGGATGAACACTGAAGCTTTCTTT
TRBD1 many TRBJ1-1 TRBV20-1 CSARRQGLNTEAFF TGCAGTGCTAGACGACAGGGGCTGAACACTGAAGCTTTCTTT
- many TRBJ1-2 TRBV4-3 CASSQTGGTYGYTF TGCGCCAGCAGCCAGACCGGGGGCACCTATGGCTACACCTTC
- many TRBJ2-2 TRBV28 CASIKGGNTGELFF TGTGCCAGCATCAAGGGAGGGAACACCGGGGAGCTGTTTTTT
TRBD2 medium-sized TRBJ2-5 TRBV28 CASRLSGMDETQYF TGTGCCAGCAGGCTGAGCGGGATGGACGAGACCCAGTACTTC
TRBD2 - TRBJ2-7 TRBV30 CASMRGEASEQYF TGTGCCTCGATGCGGGGGGAGGCCTCCGAGCAGTACTTC
- many TRBJ2-5 TRBV15 CATSRDLGSQETQYF TGTGCCACCAGCAGAGATTTGGGCTCCCAAGAGACCCAGTACTTC